The present entry profiles one T cell receptor beta chain with its context. Its antigen remains unknown. Tens of thousands of T cell genomes, or approximately 200 ng DNA, went into the sorted-subset replicate PCRs. The method was immunoSEQ multiplex PCR; TCRdb's version includes in-frame clones alone and lacks a portion of them. The table has fewer than 700,000 clones, around 95% seen once; the top ten hold over 0.09%. Cells designated naive CD8 were CD45RO-negative and were positively selected for CCR7, with terminally differentiated effector memory CD45RA+ cells excluded. This record comes from a study of shared clonotypes between healthy human individuals. Whole-study results and caveats: Rarefaction analysis demonstrated incomplete sorted-subset sequencing notwithstanding large depth. Several donors held approximately 4.6% of naive CD4 clonotypes in common.

The TCR originated in a woman under 40 in good health. Sequencing was carried out using naive CD8+ T cells sorted from blood.

The CDR3 coding sequence is TGTGCCAGCAGCTCTGACCCGGGACTAGCGGGAGTGTACTTC. Protein: CASSSDPGLAGVYF. V gene TRBV28 combines with J gene TRBJ2-7; 14 positions match TRBD2. J was trimmed by 12 bases and V by 6 bases; bases with no gene match: 10. This CDR3 comprises 14 residues. From germline, CDR1 is MDHEN and CDR2 SYDVKM.